One and the same sample provided the 19 T cell receptor beta chains below, sequenced in a study of shared clonotypes between healthy human individuals. Clones were read by immunoSEQ multiplex PCR, and TCRdb kept only the in-frame ones, dropping some. The sample records about 2.3 million clones, 85% to 95% being singletons. Material for sequencing was naive CD4+ T cells from PBMCs. Described subset: CD45RA+ positively selected. The receptors derive from a man aged 18 to 30 in good health. Some clones in this sample may be carry-over from other donors' samples.

The CDR3 spells CAIWGQGGEQYF. CDR3 in DNA: TGTGCCATTTGGGGGCAGGGCGGAGAGCAGTACTTC. This rearrangement joins TRBV28 to TRBJ2-7, with a weak D call TRBD1 (6 bases). This CDR3 is 12 amino acids long. Germline V gene data show CDR1 as MDHEN and CDR2 as SYDVKM. V shed 10 bases and J shed 7 bases, with 17 bases lying between them.

The V and J genes are TRBV27 and TRBJ2-2, with TRBD2 identical over 9 bases. This CDR3 comprises 15 residues. Germline CDR1 reads MNHEY; CDR2 reads SMNVEV (reference sequence). Trimming at V came to 6 bases and at J to 0 bases, leaving 2 bases not matched to a gene. The CDR3 DNA follows: TGTGCCAGCAGGACTAGCGGAACGAACACCGGGGAGCTGTTTTTT. Translating gives CASRTSGTNTGELFF.

This clone has a single count. This chain uses TRBV30 with TRBJ2-1; no firm D call. CDR1 GTSNPN and CDR2 SVGIG come from the germline V gene (reference sequence). The CDR3 is 16 amino acids. Trimming pared 0 bases from V and 0 bases from J, leaving 12 bases between. CDR3 coding DNA: TGTGCCTGGAGTGTCCTCCGGTTGAGCTCCTACAATGAGCAGTTCTTC. Translation: CAWSVLRLSSYNEQFF.

V and J are TRBV19 and TRBJ1-2; TRBD1 might be the D (6 bases). This CDR3 spans 15 amino acids. V lost 4 bases to trimming and J lost 4 bases, with 16 bases between them. Germline CDR1 reads LNHDA; CDR2 reads SQIVND (reference sequence). CDR3 in amino acids: CASSTPTGTVYGYTF. As DNA, the CDR3 is TGTGCCAGTAGTACGCCGACAGGAACAGTCTATGGCTACACCTTC.

CDR3 nucleotide sequence: TGTGCCAGCAGCCGGGTTGGGGGGTCAAGCTACGAGCAGTACTTC. Its protein is CASSRVGGSSYEQYF. The J gene is TRBJ2-7, the V gene TRBV5-6; tentatively, D is TRBD2 (6 bases). The V gene's germline CDR1 is SGHDT and CDR2 YYEEEE. The germline V and J ends were trimmed by 4 bases and 3 bases, with 17 bases remaining between them. This CDR3 has 15 residues.

This chain connects TRBV2 to TRBJ2-1; TRBD2 aligns across 16 bases. Germline V gene data show CDR1 as SNHLY and CDR2 as FYNNEI. V gave up 9 bases and J gave up 9 bases; unmatched junction bases: 5. CDR3 length: 14 amino acids. CDR3 sequence reads: CASPGTSGRGEQFF. As DNA, the CDR3 is TGTGCCAGTCCCGGGACTAGCGGGAGGGGTGAGCAGTTCTTC.

The rearrangement joins TRBV18 to TRBJ2-7; the D is unclear. Trimming removed 1 base at V and 2 bases at J, with 15 bases between. CDR1 and CDR2 from the germline V gene are KGHSH and LQKENI. The CDR3 runs 16 residues. CDR3 in amino acids: CASSPRNEIMTYEQYF. CDR3 coding DNA: TGTGCCAGCTCACCACGAAACGAGATTATGACCTACGAGCAGTACTTC.

This sequence joins TRBV7-3 and TRBJ2-1; 8 bases match TRBD2. Trimming cost V 2 bases and J 1 base; bases outside gene matches: 1. CDR3 size: 15 residues. Germline values: CDR1 SGHTA, CDR2 FQGTGA. In DNA form, the CDR3 reads TGTGCCAGCAGCTTACGGGAGGGATCCTACAATGAGCAGTTCTTC. Encoded protein: CASSLREGSYNEQFF.

The CDR3 reads CASSFPSAAYEQYF. For the CDR3, the DNA is TGTGCCAGCAGTTTCCCTAGCGCCGCCTACGAGCAGTACTTC. This chain joins TRBV28 and TRBJ2-7, with D perhaps matching TRBD2 (6 bases). Germline V lookup: CDR1 MDHEN, CDR2 SYDVKM. This CDR3 spans 14 amino acids. V dropped 3 bases and J dropped 2 bases, with 11 bases sitting between them.

This clone was picked up one time. The DNA is omitted, as the CDR3 cannot be located on it reliably, and the CDR3 follows TCRdb's listing. Here the CDR3 reads CASSVGQGAGKYF. This chain connects TRBV2 to TRBJ2-7; TRBD1, the D gene given by the table, was not confirmed from the DNA. Counting both end residues, the CDR3 totals 13 amino acids. CDR1 is SNHLY and CDR2 is FYNNEI in the germline V gene.

In this sample, this clone turned up a few times. For the CDR3, the DNA is TGTGCCAGCAGACGGGACACCACGAACACTGAAGCTTTCTTT. Encoded protein: CASRRDTTNTEAFF. The V call is TRBV9, the J call TRBJ1-1; D might be TRBD1 (6 bases). Germline CDR1 SGDLS, CDR2 YYNGEE. This CDR3 has 14 residues. V gave up 5 bases and J gave up 1 base, with 12 bases separating them.

The chain recombines TRBV5-1 with TRBJ2-7, with TRBD1 matching 11 bases. CDR3 length: 14 residues. Per germline, CDR1 SGHRS and CDR2 YFSETQ. V lost 5 bases and J lost 7; bases outside the gene matches: 8. As DNA, the CDR3 is TGCGCCAGCAGACGGGACAGGGGGTTTGATGAGCAGTACTTC. Its protein is CASRRDRGFDEQYF.

The chain recombines TRBV11-3 with TRBJ2-2, with TRBD1 as a possible D gene (6 bases). The CDR3 loop spans 13 amino acids. Germline V gene sequence: CDR1 SGHNT, CDR2 YENEEA. Trimming removed 0 bases at V and 7 bases at J, with 6 bases between. Here the CDR3 DNA reads TGTGCCAGCAGCTTAGAAGGGGGCGGGGAGCTGTTTTTT. Translation gives CASSLEGGGELFF.

CDR3 coding DNA: TGCAGCGGAGAGGCAGGGGCGGTAAAAGCTTTCTTT. Its protein product is CSGEAGAVKAFF. V gene TRBV29-1 combines with J gene TRBJ1-1; D is possibly TRBD1 (6 bases). This CDR3 is built from 12 residues. From germline, CDR1 is SQVTM and CDR2 ANQGSEA. V lost 7 bases, J lost 9 bases, and 18 bases lay in between.

V gene TRBV5-4 combines with J gene TRBJ2-7; 9 nucleotides line up with TRBD1. The CDR3 has 15 residues. CDR1 and CDR2 from the germline V gene are SGHNT and YYREEE (reference sequence). After removal of 0 bases from V and 2 bases from J, the junction contained 3 bases not matched to a gene. The CDR3 protein is CASSLADRGPYEQYF. The CDR3 nucleotides are TGTGCCAGCAGCTTGGCGGACAGGGGTCCCTACGAGCAGTACTTC. Using reference TRBV5-4 and TRBJ2-7 for the parts outside the CDR3, the full variable domain is ETGVTQSPTHLIKTRGQQVTLRCSSQSGHNTVSWYQQALGQGPQFIFQYYREEENGRGNFPPRFSGLQFPNYSSELNVNALELDDSALYLCASSLADRGPYEQYFGPGTRLTVT.

Written as DNA, the CDR3 is TGCGCCAGCAGCTTCCAGGGAAGGACCCCTGAAGCTTTCTTT. Translated, it gives CASSFQGRTPEAFF. The rearrangement uses TRBV5-1 and TRBJ1-1; D is possibly TRBD1 (5 bases). The CDR3 consists of 14 residues. The V gene's germline CDR1 is SGHRS and CDR2 YFSETQ. Trimming shortened V by 2 bases and J by 6 bases, and 14 bases separated the two germline ends.

Only a few counts were recorded for this clone. The chain carries TRBV7-3 and TRBJ2-2; D is uncertain. CDR3 length: 13 residues. Per germline, CDR1 SGHTA and CDR2 FQGTGA. V lost 2 bases and J 0 bases, leaving 1 base between the germline ends. CDR3 protein: CASSLPNTGELFF. In DNA, the CDR3 is TGTGCCAGCAGCTTACCGAACACCGGGGAGCTGTTTTTT.

The sample holds a few counts of this clone. This chain uses TRBV4-2 with TRBJ1-1; possible D gene TRBD1, 5 bases. The V gene's germline CDR1 is LGHNA and CDR2 YNFKEQ. This CDR3 comprises 15 residues. V lost 2 bases, J lost 7 bases, and 17 bases lay in between. The chain's CDR3 is CASSQSPEAGVEAFF. Written as DNA, the CDR3 is TGTGCCAGCAGCCAATCCCCGGAGGCGGGGGTTGAAGCTTTCTTT.

The chain couples TRBV10-3 to TRBJ2-2; 9 bases agree with TRBD2. Germline V gives CDR1 ENHRY, CDR2 SYGVKD. V gave up 8 bases and J gave up 0 bases; unmatched junction bases: 25. This CDR3 is built from 22 residues. The CDR3 protein is CAIRSGEILAGLIPANTGELFF. DNA for the CDR3: TGTGCCATCCGATCGGGGGAAATTCTAGCGGGACTTATCCCCGCGAACACCGGGGAGCTGTTTTTT.